The T cell receptor beta chain under discussion was sequenced for a study of blood T cell repertoires in COVID-19. This clone was seen at least ten times. Sequencing was performed with immunoSEQ multiplex PCR; in TCRdb, only in-frame clones are kept and a portion is missing. The data contain about 370,000 clones, 80% to 90% of them singletons. Clinical history as reported by participants underpinned cohort assignment. Per germline, CDR1 SNHLY and CDR2 FYNNEI. This CDR3 region has 17 residues. V lost 7 bases and J lost 2; bases outside the gene matches: 15. Sequenced sample: PBMCs or T cells enriched from blood (not recorded which). The chain couples TRBV2 to TRBJ2-7, with 9 positions matching TRBD1. This TCR came from a young man who had recovered from COVID-19. CDR3 nucleotide sequence: TGTGCCAGCAACGGGCCCGGGCGGGACAGGGCCACCTACGAGCAGTACTTC. Amino acid sequence: CASNGPGRDRATYEQYF.